This TCR beta chain is from a study of cytomegalovirus exposure and HLA in healthy donors (dated by TCRdb to the late 2010s). With respect to the entire study: An earlier analysis of 587 of the donors reported 250 to 300 Gb of sequence data and 117 million unique TCR beta sequences from about 179 million T cells. The number of typed donors differed by locus: 629-630 for A, B, C, DRB1 and DQB1; some 500 for DQA1; approximately 600 for DPA1; and about 450 for DPB1. The later analysis used no new phenotypic data to find candidate immune exposures, relying instead on TCR beta sequences and their occurrence across donors. Among some 400 genotyped donors of the cohort, an average of about 220,000 unique TCR beta nucleotide sequences was sequenced per donor, of which roughly 18% were non-productive. The genetic ancestry cluster associated with self-reported Caucasian donors included 81% of the approximately 400 genotyped donors. The study combined high-throughput TCR immunosequencing, statistical association of individual TCRs with disease status, and machine learning to predict cytomegalovirus infection status. The study used immunosequencing to profile the T cell repertoires of approximately 690 subjects and linked those repertoires to cytomegalovirus serostatus. A separate validation cohort of over a hundred different subjects was used in addition to the roughly 700-subject first cohort. An earlier analysis of 587 of the donors used high-throughput TCR beta sequencing to judge whether each TCR beta V gene segment behaved as functional or pseudogenic. The study aimed to test whether cataloging public T cell receptors could reveal signatures of past pathogen exposure. A handful of DR-DQ haplotypes were handled as single units for association and clustering because linkage in the cohort was strong. All discovery cohort repertoires had been generated using a single sequencing platform. An early release covering about 600 HLA-typed donors comprised approximately 290 gigabases of sequencing data and around 86 million unique TCR sequences. A later analysis re-examined previously published TCR beta repertoires from roughly 720 donors and added high-resolution HLA genotyping to investigate patterns of TCR occurrence. Donor age, sex, ethnicity and CMV serostatus were compiled alongside the repertoire data. HLA typing covered class I and class II loci at four-digit resolution. A later genetic analysis took genome-wide SNP genotypes for about 55% of the 666 donors and used that subset as a discovery cohort. General findings and caveats noted by the study authors: According to a later analysis, most CMV-associated TCR beta chains appeared to be HLA-restricted, and the HLA associations seemed to be driven largely by CMV exposure. A later analysis found that HLA-associated TCR beta chains were more clonally expanded and had lower generation probabilities than equally common non-associated chains. Linkage disequilibrium might explain the correlated functional status among segregating V segments, but an unknown experimental factor could not be ruled out. The authors suggested that the approach could potentially be generalized to other disease states and immunological phenotypes. Across donors, most TCR sequences were observed very rarely, whereas some public TCRs were present in many individuals. Assigning TCR associations to individual alleles was difficult when HLA alleles, especially DR and DQ, strongly co-occurred. The classifier was reported to diagnose cytomegalovirus status with high specificity and sensitivity in both the original cohort and the validation cohort. CMV serostatus was the only immune exposure information available for the cohort. Broadly in line with IMGT annotations, most TCR beta V segments showed up in productive rearrangements about 87% or about 30% of the time in an earlier analysis of 587 of the donors. Because HLA typing was unavailable for some donors at each locus, only the typed subset was used in association tests. Some IMGT-functional V segments, including TRBV6-2 and TRBV6-3, could not be distinguished by the 87-base-pair reads and were therefore excluded. Several of the top co-occurrence clusters appeared to be linked to parvovirus B19, influenza, CMV and Epstein-Barr virus, according to a later analysis. In the study, 150 to 200 TCR beta chains were listed as associated with cytomegalovirus. V-gene and J-gene trimming of TCR beta chains was associated with a missense DCLRE1C variant in a later genetic analysis, and the association was replicated in an independent cohort. A further reported finding was that TCR beta sequences accurately predicted the HLA-A and HLA-B alleles for most subjects in the first cohort. In vitro tests confirmed that a few of the cytomegalovirus-associated TCR beta chains recognize cytomegalovirus antigens. In a later analysis, TCR association rates were found to vary across HLA loci, with the most associated TCRs seen for DRB1 alleles and the fewest for HLA-C alleles. Because counts were too low, seventeen rarely observed V segments, including chromosome 9 orphons, were excluded from the earlier analysis of around 640 of the donors. Sequencing depth was assumed to be roughly uniform across donors in the presence/absence analyses, though that assumption may not hold. The sequencing pipeline was judged likely to have produced a cluster of highly shared sequence variants as a technical artifact. Compared with the 666-donor mean, donors in an Asian-associated ancestry cluster had fewer N-insertions in productive TCRs, according to a later genetic analysis. This cohort had only TCR beta chains sequenced, and the lack of alpha or paired-chain data limited which features could be detected. Specific HLA alleles were associated with about 17,000 TCR beta sequences at a false discovery rate of 0.05 in a later analysis.

The CDR3 runs 15 residues from the cysteine to the phenylalanine. The DNA shown is the 45-base CDR3, in frame from base 1. The germline V gene sets CDR1 to MGHDK and CDR2 to SYGVNS. V sheds 2 bases and J sheds 4 bases, leaving 14 bases between their ends. About this clone: It has no known antigen specificity. Per-base quality was not reported, and no clone a single base away is much larger than it.

The cohort was made up of 500 to 800 healthy bone marrow donors. Cohort members were all nominally healthy when sampled, although unrecorded immune exposures were likely present. The donor tested CMV seropositive, placing the donor among the approximately 310 seropositive members of the cohort. A peripheral blood sample was collected from each donor, and TCR beta sequencing was performed on peripheral blood mononuclear cells. Genomic DNA extraction from the blood cell samples was performed with the Qiagen DNeasy Blood Extraction Kit. Library preparation was by the immunoSEQ multiplex PCR assay. The multiplex PCR relied on a mix of 60 forward primers for TCR Vbeta segments and 13 reverse primers for TCR Jbeta segments. Amplification of the CDR3 region of rearranged TCR beta genes was performed with a multiplex PCR assay on genomic DNA. Amplified TCR beta libraries were sequenced as 87-base-pair reads on the Illumina HiSeq System. The study's own analysis went as follows. A later analysis tallied roughly 78 million unique TCR beta chains across the 650 to 750 repertoires, and approximately 12 million of those chains were shared by two or more donors. Raw reads were error-corrected and collapsed into unique sequences with a nearest-neighbor algorithm that merged closely related sequences to remove PCR and sequencing errors. Alignment of CDR3 sequences to IMGT reference sequences was used to assign V, D and J gene segments. Each retained sequence needed at least a six-nucleotide match to both a V gene segment and a J gene segment. A rearrangement counted as productive if the CDR3 had no stop codons and remained in frame with V and J, and every other rearrangement counted as non-productive. CDR3 was defined according to IMGT convention as the region running from the second conserved V-encoded cysteine to the conserved J-encoded phenylalanine. Sequences without an unambiguous match to a single V gene segment were excluded from the earlier analysis of over 500 of the donors. In an earlier analysis of approximately 590 of the donors, a V segment was called functional when productive rearrangements were above 56.7%, and segregating when the standard deviation between donors exceeded 5%. A statistical classification framework was developed to diagnose cytomegalovirus status using the catalog of TCR beta chain sequences. A later analysis assigned V and J genes by comparing TCR nucleotide sequences with IMGT/GENE-DB human TR gene sequences. In a later analysis, CDR3 sequences and most-parsimonious VDJ recombination scenarios were assigned using the TCRdist pipeline. In a later analysis, each TCR beta chain was defined by its CDR3 amino acid sequence together with its V-gene family, and reads without a unique V-gene family were excluded. As a way to deal with suspected cross-contamination and a sequencing artifact, a later analysis dropped under 600 nucleotide sequences that were highly shared and had low generation probability. In a later analysis, a clonal expansion index for each public chain was calculated from normalized within-repertoire ranks of inferred template counts. In a later analysis, generation probabilities were computed with a VDJ recombination model fitted to out-of-frame rearrangements, and the resulting probabilities were checked against IGoR. In a later analysis, TCR-TCR, TCR-HLA and TCR-CMV co-occurrence was scored with hypergeometric tests, and a repertoire-size bias correction was applied to TCR pairs. To estimate false discovery rates, a later analysis permuted the HLA or CMV assignments 20 times. In a later analysis, co-occurring TCRs were grouped using DBSCAN, and TCRdist sequence similarity was added for clustering within HLA-allele-positive subsets. Repertoires with fewer than 30,000 or more than 120,000 public chains were left out of co-occurrence clustering, as were about 5 repertoires with anomalous nucleotide sharing. TCRdb limited this immuneACCESS table to in-frame rearrangements with V and J called. A share of clones is missing; checked studies link under half to unresolved V genes, and the rest is unexplained. That table furnishes V, J and clone size, whereas the DNA furnished D and trimming. A total of around 120,000 clones appear in this sample, about 74% of them only once. The ten largest clones take up 2.7% of the sample.

The TCR was taken from a woman aged 40-49 years in good health and CMV-seropositive. The sequence joins TRBV25-1 to TRBJ1-2, with the identity of the D gene unclear. What was sequenced was PBMCs. The CDR3 region reads CASSESGRSFYGYTF. The sequence in DNA is TGTGCCAGCAGTGAAAGCGGACGGAGCTTCTATGGCTACACCTTC.